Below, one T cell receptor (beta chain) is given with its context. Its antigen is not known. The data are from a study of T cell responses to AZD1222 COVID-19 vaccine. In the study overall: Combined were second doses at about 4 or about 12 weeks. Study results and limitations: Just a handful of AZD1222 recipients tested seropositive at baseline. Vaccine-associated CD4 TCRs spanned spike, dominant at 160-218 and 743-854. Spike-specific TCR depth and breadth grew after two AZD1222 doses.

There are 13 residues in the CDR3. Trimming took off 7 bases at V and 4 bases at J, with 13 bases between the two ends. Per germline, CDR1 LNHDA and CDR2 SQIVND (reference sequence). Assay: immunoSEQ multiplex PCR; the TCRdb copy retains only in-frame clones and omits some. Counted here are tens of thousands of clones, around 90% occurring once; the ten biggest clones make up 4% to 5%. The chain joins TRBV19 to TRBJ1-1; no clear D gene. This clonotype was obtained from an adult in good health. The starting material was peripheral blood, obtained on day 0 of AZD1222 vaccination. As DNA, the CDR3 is TGTGCCAGTATGTCTGGGGTGAGCACTGAAGCTTTCTTT. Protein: CASMSGVSTEAFF.